This T cell receptor beta chain was observed in a study of CD8 T cells in Susac syndrome. RNA, at about 0.45 to 1 ug, was reverse transcribed with random hexamers. Each CDR3 protein gets one entry after TCRdb re-called the immunoSEQ multiplex PCR reads with MiXCR. The sample holds about 210,000 distinct CDR3 sequences; about 95% are singletons and the top ten take around 0.15%. The sequenced material came from CD4+ T cells from PBMCs. This TCR was sampled from a human donor with Susac syndrome.

The CDR3 DNA is TGCAGCGTAGGACAGGGCTACTATGGCTACACCTTC. It encodes CSVGQGYYGYTF. The rearrangement uses TRBV29-1 and TRBJ1-2; 8 bases are a match to TRBD1. The junction had 3 bases not matched to a gene; V was cut back by 6 bases and J by 3 bases. Germline V lookup: CDR1 SQVTM, CDR2 ANQGSEA. The CDR3 consists of 12 residues.